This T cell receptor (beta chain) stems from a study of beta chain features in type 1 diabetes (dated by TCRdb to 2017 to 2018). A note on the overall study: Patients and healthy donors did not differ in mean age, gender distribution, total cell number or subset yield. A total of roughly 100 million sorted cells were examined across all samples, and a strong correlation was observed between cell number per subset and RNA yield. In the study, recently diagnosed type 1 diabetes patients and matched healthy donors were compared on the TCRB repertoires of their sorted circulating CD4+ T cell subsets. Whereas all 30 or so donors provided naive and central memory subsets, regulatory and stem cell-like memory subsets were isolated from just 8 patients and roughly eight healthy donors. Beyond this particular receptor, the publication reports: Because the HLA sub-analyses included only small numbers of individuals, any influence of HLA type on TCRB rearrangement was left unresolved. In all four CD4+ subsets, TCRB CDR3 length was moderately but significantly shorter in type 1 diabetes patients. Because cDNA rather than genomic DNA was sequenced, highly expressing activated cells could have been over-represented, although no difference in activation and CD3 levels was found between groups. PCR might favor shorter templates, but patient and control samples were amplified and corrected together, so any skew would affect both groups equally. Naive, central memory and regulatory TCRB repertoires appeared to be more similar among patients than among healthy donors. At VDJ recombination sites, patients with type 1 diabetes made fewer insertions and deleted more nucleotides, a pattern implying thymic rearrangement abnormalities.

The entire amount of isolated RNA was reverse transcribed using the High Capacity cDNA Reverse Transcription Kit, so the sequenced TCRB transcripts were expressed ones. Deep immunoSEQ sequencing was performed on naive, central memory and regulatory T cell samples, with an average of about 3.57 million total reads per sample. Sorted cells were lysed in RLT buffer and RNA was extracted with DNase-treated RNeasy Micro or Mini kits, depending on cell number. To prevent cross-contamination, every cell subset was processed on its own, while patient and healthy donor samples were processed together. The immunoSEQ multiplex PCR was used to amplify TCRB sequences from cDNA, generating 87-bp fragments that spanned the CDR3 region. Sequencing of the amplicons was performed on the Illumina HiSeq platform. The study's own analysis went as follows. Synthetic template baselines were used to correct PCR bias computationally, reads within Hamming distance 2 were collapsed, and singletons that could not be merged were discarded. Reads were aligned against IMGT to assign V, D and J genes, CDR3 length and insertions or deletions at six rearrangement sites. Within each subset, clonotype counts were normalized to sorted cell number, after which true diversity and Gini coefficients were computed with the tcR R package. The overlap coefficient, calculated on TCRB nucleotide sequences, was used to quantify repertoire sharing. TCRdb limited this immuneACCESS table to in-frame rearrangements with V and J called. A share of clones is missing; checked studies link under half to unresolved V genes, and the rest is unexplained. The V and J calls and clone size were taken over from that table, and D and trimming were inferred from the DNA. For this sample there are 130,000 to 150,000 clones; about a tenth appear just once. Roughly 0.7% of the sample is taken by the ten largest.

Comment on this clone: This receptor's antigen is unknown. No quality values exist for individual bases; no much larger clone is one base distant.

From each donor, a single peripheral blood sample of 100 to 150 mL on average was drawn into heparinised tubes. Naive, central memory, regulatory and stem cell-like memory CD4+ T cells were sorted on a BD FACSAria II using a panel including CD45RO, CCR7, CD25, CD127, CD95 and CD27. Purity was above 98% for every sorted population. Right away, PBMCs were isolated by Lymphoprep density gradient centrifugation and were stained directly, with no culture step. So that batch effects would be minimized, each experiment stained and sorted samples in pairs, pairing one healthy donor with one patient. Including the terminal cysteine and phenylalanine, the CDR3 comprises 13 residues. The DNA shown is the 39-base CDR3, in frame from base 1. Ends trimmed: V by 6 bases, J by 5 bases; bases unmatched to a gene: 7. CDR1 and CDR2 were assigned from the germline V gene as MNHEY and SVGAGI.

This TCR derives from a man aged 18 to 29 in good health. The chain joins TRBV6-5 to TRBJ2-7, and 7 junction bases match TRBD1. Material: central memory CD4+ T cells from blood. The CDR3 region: CASRLDRDHEQYF. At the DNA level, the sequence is TGTGCCAGCAGACTCGACAGGGACCACGAGCAGTACTTC.